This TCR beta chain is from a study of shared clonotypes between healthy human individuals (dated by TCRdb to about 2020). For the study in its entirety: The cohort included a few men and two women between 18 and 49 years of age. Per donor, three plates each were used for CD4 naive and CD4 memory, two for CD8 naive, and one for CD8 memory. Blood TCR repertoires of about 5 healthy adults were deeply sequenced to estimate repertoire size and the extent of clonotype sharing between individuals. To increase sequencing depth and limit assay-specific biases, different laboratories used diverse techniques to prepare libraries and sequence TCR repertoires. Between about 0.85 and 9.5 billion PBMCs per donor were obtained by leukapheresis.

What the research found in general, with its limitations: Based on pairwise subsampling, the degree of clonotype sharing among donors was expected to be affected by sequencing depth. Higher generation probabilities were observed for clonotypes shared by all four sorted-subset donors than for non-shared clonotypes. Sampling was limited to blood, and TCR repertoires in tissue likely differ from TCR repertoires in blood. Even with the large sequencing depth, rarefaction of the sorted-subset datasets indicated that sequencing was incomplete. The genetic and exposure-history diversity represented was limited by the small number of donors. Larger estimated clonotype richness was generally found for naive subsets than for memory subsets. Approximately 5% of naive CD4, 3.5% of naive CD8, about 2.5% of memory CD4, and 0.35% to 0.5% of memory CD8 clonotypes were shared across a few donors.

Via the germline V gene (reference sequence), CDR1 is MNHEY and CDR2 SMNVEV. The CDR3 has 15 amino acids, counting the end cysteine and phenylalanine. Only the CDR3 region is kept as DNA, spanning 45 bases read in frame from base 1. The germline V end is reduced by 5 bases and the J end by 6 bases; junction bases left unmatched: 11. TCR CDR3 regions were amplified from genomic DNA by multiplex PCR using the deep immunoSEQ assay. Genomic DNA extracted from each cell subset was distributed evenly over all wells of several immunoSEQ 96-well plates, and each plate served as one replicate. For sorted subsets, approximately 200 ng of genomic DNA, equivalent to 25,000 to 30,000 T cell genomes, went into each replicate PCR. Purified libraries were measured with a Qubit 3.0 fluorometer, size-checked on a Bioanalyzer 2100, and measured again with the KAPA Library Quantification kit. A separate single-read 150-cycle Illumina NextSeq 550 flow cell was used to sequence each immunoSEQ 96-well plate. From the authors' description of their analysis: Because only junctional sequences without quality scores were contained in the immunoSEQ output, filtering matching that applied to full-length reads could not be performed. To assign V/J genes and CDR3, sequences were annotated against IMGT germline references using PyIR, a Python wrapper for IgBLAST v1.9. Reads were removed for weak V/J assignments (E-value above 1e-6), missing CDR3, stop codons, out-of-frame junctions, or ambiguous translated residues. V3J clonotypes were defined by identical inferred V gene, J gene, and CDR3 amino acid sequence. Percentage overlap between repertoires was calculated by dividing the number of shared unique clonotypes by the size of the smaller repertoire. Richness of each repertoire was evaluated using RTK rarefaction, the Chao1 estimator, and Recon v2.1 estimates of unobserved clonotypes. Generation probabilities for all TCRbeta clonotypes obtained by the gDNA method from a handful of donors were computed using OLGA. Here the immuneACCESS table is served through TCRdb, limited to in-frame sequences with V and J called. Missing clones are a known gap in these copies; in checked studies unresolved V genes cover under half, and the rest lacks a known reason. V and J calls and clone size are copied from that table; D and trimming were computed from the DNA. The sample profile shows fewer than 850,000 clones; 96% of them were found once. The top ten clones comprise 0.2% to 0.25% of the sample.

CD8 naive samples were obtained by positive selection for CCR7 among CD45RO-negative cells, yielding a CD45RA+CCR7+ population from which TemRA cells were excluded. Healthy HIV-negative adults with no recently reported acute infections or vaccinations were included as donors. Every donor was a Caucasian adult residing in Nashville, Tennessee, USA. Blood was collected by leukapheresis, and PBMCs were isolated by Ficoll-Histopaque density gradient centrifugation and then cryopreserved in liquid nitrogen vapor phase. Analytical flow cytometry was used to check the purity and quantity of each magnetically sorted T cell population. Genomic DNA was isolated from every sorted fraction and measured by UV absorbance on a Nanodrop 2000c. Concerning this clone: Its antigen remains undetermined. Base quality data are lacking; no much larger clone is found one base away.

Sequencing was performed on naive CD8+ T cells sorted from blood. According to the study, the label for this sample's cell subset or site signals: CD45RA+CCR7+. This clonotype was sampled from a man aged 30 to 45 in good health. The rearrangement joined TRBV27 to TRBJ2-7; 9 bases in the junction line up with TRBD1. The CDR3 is CASSPSTGGRAEQYF. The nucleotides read TGTGCCAGCAGTCCGTCGACAGGGGGAAGAGCCGAGCAGTACTTC.